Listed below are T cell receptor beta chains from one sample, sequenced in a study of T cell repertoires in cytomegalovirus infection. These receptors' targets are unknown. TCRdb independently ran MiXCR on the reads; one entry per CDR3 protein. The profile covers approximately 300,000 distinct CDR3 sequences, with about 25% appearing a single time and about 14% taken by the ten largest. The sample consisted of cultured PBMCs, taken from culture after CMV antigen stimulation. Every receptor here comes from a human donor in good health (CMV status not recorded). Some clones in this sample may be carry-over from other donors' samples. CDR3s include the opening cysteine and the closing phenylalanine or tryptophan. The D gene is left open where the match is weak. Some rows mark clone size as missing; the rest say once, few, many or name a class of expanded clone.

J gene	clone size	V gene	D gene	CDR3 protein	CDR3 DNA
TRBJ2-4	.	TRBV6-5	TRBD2	CARLDSGRGAKNIQYF	TGTGCCAGGCTTGATAGCGGGAGGGGGGCCAAAAACATTCAGTACTTC
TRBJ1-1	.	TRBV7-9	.	CASSFRQFTEAFF	TGTGCCAGCAGTTTTAGACAGTTCACTGAAGCTTTCTTT
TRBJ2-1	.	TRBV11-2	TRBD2	CASSLDLLAGGPTYNEQFF	TGTGCCAGCAGCTTGGACCTCCTAGCGGGAGGGCCAACCTACAATGAGCAGTTCTTC
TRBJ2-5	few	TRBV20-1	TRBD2	CSARGGTSGSVGTQYF	TGCAGTGCTCGAGGGGGCACTAGCGGGAGTGTGGGGACCCAGTACTTC
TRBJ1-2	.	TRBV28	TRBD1	CASSPGQGARGYTF	TGTGCCAGCAGTCCGGGACAGGGGGCGCGTGGCTACACCTTC
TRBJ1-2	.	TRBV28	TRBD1	CASIPGQGFYGYTF	TGTGCCAGCATCCCGGGACAGGGATTCTATGGCTACACCTTC
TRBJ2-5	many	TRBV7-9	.	CASSSGGHQETQYF	TGTGCCAGCAGCTCTGGGGGCCACCAAGAGACCCAGTACTTC
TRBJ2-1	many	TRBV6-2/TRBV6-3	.	CASSYSGAAYNEQFF	TGTGCCAGCAGTTACTCGGGGGCAGCTTACAATGAGCAGTTCTTC
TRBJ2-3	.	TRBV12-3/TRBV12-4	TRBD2	CASSRGDSVGDTQYF	TGTGCCAGCAGTCGGGGGGACTCGGTGGGAGATACGCAGTATTTT
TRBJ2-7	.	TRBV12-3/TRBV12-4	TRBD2	CASIPTSGSYEQYF	TGTGCCAGCATCCCGACTAGCGGGAGCTACGAGCAGTACTTC
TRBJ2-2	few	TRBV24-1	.	CATMAGGGTGELFF	TGTGCCACCATGGCAGGGGGAGGCACCGGGGAGCTGTTTTTT
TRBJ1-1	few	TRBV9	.	CASSVVSRVDFRNTEAFF	TGTGCCAGCAGCGTAGTCTCCAGGGTAGATTTCCGGAACACTGAAGCTTTCTTT
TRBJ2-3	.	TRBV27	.	CASKGSSRDTQYF	TGTGCCAGCAAAGGTTCCAGCAGAGATACGCAGTATTTT
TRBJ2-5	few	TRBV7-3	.	CASTHEGPGETQYF	TGTGCCAGCACCCATGAGGGGCCAGGAGAGACCCAGTACTTC
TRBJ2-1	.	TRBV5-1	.	CASSLARGRSYNEQFF	TGCGCCAGCAGCTTGGCCCGTGGGAGGTCCTACAATGAGCAGTTCTTC
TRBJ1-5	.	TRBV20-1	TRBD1	CSASPVRDRVGGQPQHF	TGCAGTGCCTCCCCCGTCCGGGACAGGGTAGGAGGACAGCCCCAGCATTTT
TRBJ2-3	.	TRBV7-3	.	CASSFSGSPDTQYF	TGTGCCAGCAGCTTTTCCGGGTCCCCAGATACGCAGTATTTT